A selection of T cell receptor beta chains follows, all from one sample in a study of cytomegalovirus exposure and HLA in healthy donors. The method was immunoSEQ multiplex PCR; TCRdb's version includes in-frame clones alone and lacks a portion of them. The sample includes 130,000 to 150,000 clones, 60% to 80% of them seen just once. Sequencing used PBMCs. These receptors were taken from a woman aged 45 to 65 in good health and CMV-seronegative. CDR3s include the opening cysteine and the closing phenylalanine or tryptophan. D genes are given only for firm matches. A row's size may be missing; if present it is once, few, many or a size class.

TRBJ1-2,.,TRBV7-2,.,TGTGCCAGCAGCTTAGTTGCCTTTACGGATGGCTACACCTTC,CASSLVAFTDGYTF
TRBJ2-7,TRBD1,TRBV13,.,TGTGCCAGCAGCTCCCCGGACAGGGCCTCCTACGAGCAGTACTTC,CASSSPDRASYEQYF
TRBJ1-1,.,TRBV18,.,TGTGCCAGCTCACGGGCCAGGGCCTATGAAGCTTTCTTT,CASSRARAYEAFF
TRBJ2-3,.,TRBV12-5,few,TGTGCTAGTGGAGCTACCGGGAGCACAGATACGCAGTATTTT,CASGATGSTDTQYF
TRBJ2-7,.,TRBV11-1,.,TGTGCCAGCAGCTCACGGTCGTCCGGCGAGCAGTACTTC,CASSSRSSGEQYF
TRBJ2-1,TRBD2,TRBV10-3,.,TGTGCCATCCTCGGAGCTAGCGGCAATGAGCAGTTCTTC,CAILGASGNEQFF
TRBJ2-7,TRBD1,TRBV28,.,TGTGCCAGCAGTTTATGGACAGGGAGCTCCTACGAGCAGTACTTC,CASSLWTGSSYEQYF
TRBJ2-3,TRBD1,TRBV5-4,.,TGTGCCAGCAGCTCCAGACAGGGGACCTACACAGATACGCAGTATTTT,CASSSRQGTYTDTQYF
TRBJ1-6,.,TRBV5-1,.,TGCGCCAGCAGGGCCGGGAGTAATAATTCACCCCTCCACTTT,CASRAGSNNSPLHF
TRBJ1-1,TRBD1,TRBV11-2,.,TGTGCCAGCAGCTTAGGCACAGGGGAGCGGAACACTGAAGCTTTCTTT,CASSLGTGERNTEAFF
TRBJ1-5,.,TRBV5-5,few,TGTGCCAGCAGCCTGGGACCCCAGGGAGGTCAGCCCCAGCATTTT,CASSLGPQGGQPQHF
TRBJ2-5,TRBD2,TRBV7-9,.,TGTGCCAGCAGCCTAGCGGGGGGCCAAGAGACCCAGTACTTC,CASSLAGGQETQYF
TRBJ2-7,TRBD1,TRBV19,.,TGTGCCAGTAGCACGACAGGGATAGGATACGAGCAGTACTTC,CASSTTGIGYEQYF
TRBJ2-5,.,TRBV21-1,once,TGTGCCAGCAGCAAAGTACGGTTGGACAGGGGTAAGGCCCAAGAGACCCAGTACTTC,CASSKVRLDRGKAQETQYF
TRBJ2-4,.,TRBV9,.,TGTGCCAGCAGCCCCCGACGCGGCATTCAGTACTTC,CASSPRRGIQYF
TRBJ2-7,TRBD1,TRBV7-9,few,TGTGCCAGCAGTAACCGGACAGGCCTGAGCTCCTACGAGCAGTACTTC,CASSNRTGLSSYEQYF
TRBJ2-7,TRBD1,TRBV19,.,TGTGCCAGTAGCCCGGAGGGACAGGGGTTCTACGAGCAGTACTTC,CASSPEGQGFYEQYF
TRBJ1-2,.,TRBV4-1,.,TGCGCCAGCAGCCAAGATCGCCGGGGCTACACCTTC,CASSQDRRGYTF
TRBJ2-5,TRBD2,TRBV7-8,.,TGTGCCAGCAGCTGGGGACTAGAAGAGACCCAGTACTTC,CASSWGLEETQYF
TRBJ2-2,TRBD2,TRBV7-6,.,TGTGCCAGCAGCTTCGCGACTAGCGGCGGCACCGGGGAGCTGTTTTTT,CASSFATSGGTGELFF
TRBJ1-2,.,TRBV11-2,.,TGTGCCAGCAGCTCCGGGACTAACTATGGCTACACCTTC,CASSSGTNYGYTF
TRBJ2-6,.,TRBV30,.,TGTGCCTGGAGCCGGAACAGGGTGAAATCTGGGGCCAACGTCCTGACTTTC,CAWSRNRVKSGANVLTF
TRBJ2-5,TRBD1,TRBV15,.,TGTGCCACCAGCAGAGATCGGCGACAGGGGCAAGAGACCCAGTACTTC,CATSRDRRQGQETQYF
TRBJ1-1,TRBD1,TRBV27,.,TGTGCCAGCAGTCCCCGGGGACAGAGGAGGACTGAAGCTTTCTTT,CASSPRGQRRTEAFF
TRBJ1-3,.,TRBV5-6,.,TGTGCCAGCAGCTTGTTAGGGAGCTCTGGAAACACCATATATTTT,CASSLLGSSGNTIYF
TRBJ2-7,.,TRBV5-1,.,TGCGCCAGCAGCTTGGGCTTAGCGAACGAGCAGTACTTC,CASSLGLANEQYF
TRBJ1-2,TRBD1,TRBV7-8,.,TGTGCCAGCAGCTTAGCGACGGGGGCCCCAGGGGGAGGCTACACCTTC,CASSLATGAPGGGYTF
TRBJ2-1,.,TRBV9,.,TGTGCCAGCAGCGTCAATTTGAATGAGCAGTTCTTC,CASSVNLNEQFF
TRBJ2-3,.,TRBV4-3,.,TGCGCCAGCAGCCCTGAAACTAGATCTAGCACAGATACGCAGTATTTT,CASSPETRSSTDTQYF
TRBJ1-1,.,TRBV30,.,TGTGCCTGGAGTGTAGCACTGAACACTGAAGCTTTCTTT,CAWSVALNTEAFF
TRBJ1-1,.,TRBV19,.,TGTGCCAGTAGTATAACCCGGTGGTACGGGGGTGACGCTGAAGCTTTCTTT,CASSITRWYGGDAEAFF
TRBJ2-7,.,TRBV2,.,TGTGCCAGCAGTGAACAGGCAGACAACTCCTACGAGCAGTACTTC,CASSEQADNSYEQYF
TRBJ2-3,.,TRBV29-1,.,TGCAGCGTCGCCGAGGGACTCCTCGGAGATACGCAGTATTTT,CSVAEGLLGDTQYF
TRBJ2-7,.,TRBV4-2,.,TGTGCCAGCAGCCGGAGGGCGGACGGATCCTACGAGCAGTACTTC,CASSRRADGSYEQYF
TRBJ2-2,.,TRBV7-9,.,TGTGCCAGTGACACCTTCGACGGGGAGCTGTTTTTT,CASDTFDGELFF
TRBJ2-7,TRBD1,TRBV4-1,few,TGCGCCAGCAGCCAGGGACAGGGGGCCGGTTACTACGAGCAGTACTTC,CASSQGQGAGYYEQYF
TRBJ1-2,TRBD1,TRBV5-6,.,TGTGCCAGCAGCTCGTTACCGACAGGGGTCTATGGCTACACCTTC,CASSSLPTGVYGYTF
TRBJ2-3,.,TRBV11-3,.,TGTGCCAGCAGCTACACGGGACTCATCACAGATACGCAGTATTTT,CASSYTGLITDTQYF
TRBJ2-3,TRBD2,TRBV13,.,TGTGCCAGCAGCTCCCAGGGCGGGGGGGCGGCGGATACGCAGTATTTT,CASSSQGGGAADTQYF
TRBJ2-2,TRBD1,TRBV27,.,TGTGCCAGCAGTCCCCGACAGGGAATCACCGGGGAGCTGTTTTTT,CASSPRQGITGELFF
TRBJ1-2,.,TRBV6-1,few,TGTGCCAGCAGTGAAGGGGGGGGAAGATTCTATGGCTACACCTTC,CASSEGGGRFYGYTF
TRBJ2-7,.,TRBV4-3,.,TGCGCCAGCAGCCAAGATCCGCAGGGTTCCTACGAGCAGTACTTC,CASSQDPQGSYEQYF
TRBJ1-2,TRBD1,TRBV6-4,.,TGTGCCAGCAGGAAAGTCAGGGGGCACGGCTACACCTTC,CASRKVRGHGYTF
TRBJ2-7,TRBD2,TRBV7-2,.,TGTGCCAGCAGCCGGGGGGGCCAGGGCTCCTACGAGCAGTACTTC,CASSRGGQGSYEQYF
TRBJ1-5,.,TRBV19,many,TGTGCCAGTAGTACGGGGGGGGGCCAGCCCCAGCATTTT,CASSTGGGQPQHF
TRBJ1-1,TRBD1,TRBV11-2,.,TGTGCCAGCAGTTATGGACAGGCCCCTGAAGCTTTCTTT,CASSYGQAPEAFF
TRBJ1-3,TRBD1,TRBV29-1,.,TGCAGCGTTGCGTCGACCAGGACAGGGGGGCTCTCTGGAAACACCATATATTTT,CSVASTRTGGLSGNTIYF
TRBJ2-3,TRBD1,TRBV7-3,.,TGTGCCAGCAGCTTACAGGGACAGGGGGCTGTAGATACGCAGTATTTT,CASSLQGQGAVDTQYF
TRBJ2-2,.,TRBV2,.,TGTGCCAGCAGTCCCGAACGGGGGGCGGACGGGGAGCTGTTTTTT,CASSPERGADGELFF
TRBJ2-2,TRBD2,TRBV4-2,.,TGTGCCAGCAGCCAAGAGCCTAGCGGAGGCGGGGAGCTGTTTTTT,CASSQEPSGGGELFF
TRBJ2-3,.,TRBV6-1,.,TGTGCCAGCAGTGAACCCTACGCCGACAGAAATACGCAGTATTTT,CASSEPYADRNTQYF
TRBJ2-1,.,TRBV2,.,TGTGCCAGCAGTGGGGACTCCCCCGTATTAGGCAATGAGCAGTTCTTC,CASSGDSPVLGNEQFF
TRBJ1-4,TRBD1,TRBV7-9,.,TGTGCCAGCAGTAGGGACAGGGCAACGTATGAAAAACTGTTTTTT,CASSRDRATYEKLFF